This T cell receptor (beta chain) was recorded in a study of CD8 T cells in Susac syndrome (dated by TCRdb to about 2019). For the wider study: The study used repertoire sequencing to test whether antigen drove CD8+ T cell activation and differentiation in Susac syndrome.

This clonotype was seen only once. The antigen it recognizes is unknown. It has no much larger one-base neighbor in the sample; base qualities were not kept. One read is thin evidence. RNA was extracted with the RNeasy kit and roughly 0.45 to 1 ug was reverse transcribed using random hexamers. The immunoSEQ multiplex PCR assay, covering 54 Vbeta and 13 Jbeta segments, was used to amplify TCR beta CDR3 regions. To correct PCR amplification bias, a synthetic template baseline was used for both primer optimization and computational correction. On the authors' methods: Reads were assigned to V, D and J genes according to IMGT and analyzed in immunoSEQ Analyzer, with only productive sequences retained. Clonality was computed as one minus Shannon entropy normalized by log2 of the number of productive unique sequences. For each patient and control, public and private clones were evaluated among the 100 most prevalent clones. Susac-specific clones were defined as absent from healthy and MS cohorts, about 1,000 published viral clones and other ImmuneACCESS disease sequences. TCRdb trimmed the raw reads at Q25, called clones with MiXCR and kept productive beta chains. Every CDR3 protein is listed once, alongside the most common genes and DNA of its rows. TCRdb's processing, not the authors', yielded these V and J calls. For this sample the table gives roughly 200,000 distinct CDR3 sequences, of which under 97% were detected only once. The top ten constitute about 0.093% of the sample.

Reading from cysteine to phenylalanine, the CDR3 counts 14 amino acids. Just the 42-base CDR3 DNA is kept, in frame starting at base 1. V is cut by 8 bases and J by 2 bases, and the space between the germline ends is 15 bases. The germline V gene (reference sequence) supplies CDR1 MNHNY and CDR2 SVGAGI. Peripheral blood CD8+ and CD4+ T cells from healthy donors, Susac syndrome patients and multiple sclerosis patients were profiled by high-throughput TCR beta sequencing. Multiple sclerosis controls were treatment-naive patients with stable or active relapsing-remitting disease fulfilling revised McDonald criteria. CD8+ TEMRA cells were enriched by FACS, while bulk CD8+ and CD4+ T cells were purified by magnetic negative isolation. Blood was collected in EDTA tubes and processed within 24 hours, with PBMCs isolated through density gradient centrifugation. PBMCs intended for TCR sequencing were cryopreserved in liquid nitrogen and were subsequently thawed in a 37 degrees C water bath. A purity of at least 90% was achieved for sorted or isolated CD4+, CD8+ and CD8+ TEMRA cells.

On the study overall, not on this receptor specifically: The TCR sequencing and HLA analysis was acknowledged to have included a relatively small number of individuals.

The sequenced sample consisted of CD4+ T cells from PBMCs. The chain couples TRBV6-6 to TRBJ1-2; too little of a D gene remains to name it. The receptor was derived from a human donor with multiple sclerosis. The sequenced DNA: TGTGCCAGCTCGCTCGAGGCCGAGAACTATGGCTACACCTTC. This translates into CASSLEAENYGYTF.